Sequencing of this TCR beta chain was carried out in a study of T cells expressing NK-cell markers. TCRdb reprocessed the 5' RACE reads and keeps a single row for each CDR3 protein, giving no DNA. This repertoire includes about 260,000 distinct CDR3 sequences. The germline CDR1 and CDR2 sequences are SGHDT and YYEEEE. The CDR3 spans 14 residues. This clonotype originated in a young man in good health. This chain links TRBV5-6 with TRBJ2-1; TCRdb outputs TRBD2, but without DNA this stays unchecked. Sequencing was carried out using blood T cells: a sorted CD56 or NKG2C T cell subset, CD4+ or CD8+ T cells, or bulk PBMC T cells (not recorded which). CDR3: CASSLGRLAYEQFF.